This TCR beta chain was sequenced for a study of shared clonotypes between healthy human individuals. Findings of the study overall: A reduction in generation probabilities was seen for non-shared clonotypes relative to those shared by all four donors. Sharing across four donors was highest in naive CD4 (roughly 5%) and lowest in memory CD8 (roughly 0.4%).

With respect to this clone: Its specificity is not known.

Original processing notes: Junction-only sequences produced by ImmunoSEQ had no quality scores, so filtering differed. Using immunoSEQ multiplex PCR, the repertoire was profiled, and TCRdb retains in-frame clones only, with some absent. The V and J calls and clone size come from that table; D and trimming were worked out from the DNA. The sample yields around 1 million clones, approximately 80% seen once. Germline loops: CDR1 MNHEY, CDR2 SVGAGI. The CDR3 extends over 14 amino acids. Trimming removed 6 bases from V and 0 bases from J, with 12 bases in between. Researchers partitioned CD4+ cells into CD45RA+ naive and CD45RA-negative memory subsets.

The sequencing sample was made of memory CD4+ T cells sorted from blood. As for subset: CD45RA-negative fraction. This chain links TRBV6-5 with TRBJ2-7; the D gene could be TRBD1 or TRBD2 (5 bases each). The TCR sequence derives from a young man in good health. CDR3 in amino acids: CASRVGPSSYEQYF. The CDR3 DNA follows: TGTGCCAGCAGAGTGGGACCGAGCTCCTACGAGCAGTACTTC.